The sequence of this T cell receptor beta chain was determined in a study of vaccination effects on CD4 cells after COVID-19. Study-wide points: Late post-vaccination, clones induced by infection and those induced by vaccine underwent marked clonal contraction.

As to this clone: The antigen is unknown.

Produced via immunoSEQ multiplex PCR; TCRdb's table is partial and in-frame only. This sample has 70,000 or so clones; about four fifths occur once, and the top ten carry about 10%. CD4+ T cells specific for antigen were expanded with viral peptide pools by the ViraFEST assay before sequencing. Cells that had been cultured for nine to eleven days were the source of isolated CD4+ T cells. The healthy vaccine recipients, who had no prior SARS-CoV-2 infection, showed negative nucleocapsid antibodies. Around 2.2 million PBMC per well received approximately 9.4 IU/ml IL-2 and roughly 10 ug/ml peptides in culture. A half-volume exchange with IL-2 medium occurred on days 3 and 7. The CDR3 is 16 residues long. V was trimmed by 4 bases and J by 0 bases, leaving 15 bases between them. Germline values: CDR1 SGHTS, CDR2 YDEGEE.

The receptor's source is a human donor who received a COVID-19 vaccine. This specimen was CD4+ T cells from PBMCs cultured with SARS-CoV-2 spike peptides, taken before COVID-19 vaccination. The chain combines TRBV5-8 with TRBJ2-3, with D possibly TRBD1 on 6 matching bases. The CDR3 nucleotides read TGTGCCAGCAGCGTGCAGACAGGAATTAGCACAGATACGCAGTATTTT. The encoded protein is CASSVQTGISTDTQYF.